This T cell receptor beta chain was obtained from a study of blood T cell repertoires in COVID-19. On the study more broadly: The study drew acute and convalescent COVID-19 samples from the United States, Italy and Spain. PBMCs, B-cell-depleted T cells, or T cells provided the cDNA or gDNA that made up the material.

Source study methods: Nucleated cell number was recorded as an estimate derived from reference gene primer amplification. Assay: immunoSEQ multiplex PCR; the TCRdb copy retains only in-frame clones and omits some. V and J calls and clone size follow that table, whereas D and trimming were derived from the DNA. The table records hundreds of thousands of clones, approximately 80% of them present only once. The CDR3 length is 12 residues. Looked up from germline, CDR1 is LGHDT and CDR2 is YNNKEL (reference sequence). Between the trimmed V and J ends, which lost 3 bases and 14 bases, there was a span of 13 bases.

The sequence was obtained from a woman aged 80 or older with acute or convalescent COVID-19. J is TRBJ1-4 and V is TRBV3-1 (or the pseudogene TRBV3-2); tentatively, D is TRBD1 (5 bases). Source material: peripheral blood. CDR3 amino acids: CASSQAPGRLFF. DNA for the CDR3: TGTGCCAGCAGCCAGGCCCCAGGGAGGCTGTTTTTT.